Shown below are 4 T cell receptor beta chains from a single sample sequenced in a study of cytomegalovirus exposure and HLA in healthy donors. The PCR used 60 Vbeta and 13 Jbeta primers. The assay was immunoSEQ multiplex PCR, and TCRdb's table has in-frame clones only and misses some. This sample yields 170,000 or so clones, of which over 65% are seen a single time; approximately 1.5% belongs to the top ten. Source material: PBMCs. All receptors derive from a woman in her 30s in good health and CMV-seropositive.

The genes are TRBV7-2 and TRBJ1-2; no clear D. Per the germline V gene, CDR1 is SGHTA and CDR2 is FQGNSA. V shed 1 base and J shed 5 bases, with 14 bases lying between them. This CDR3 spans 15 amino acids. The CDR3 DNA reads TGTGCCAGCAGCTTAGGTTGGGGAGCGGGGTATGGCTACACCTTC. This gives the protein CASSLGWGAGYGYTF.

A single count supports this clone. The V gene is TRBV5-1, the J gene TRBJ2-2; possible D gene TRBD1, 5 bases. This CDR3 is 16 amino acids long. Per the germline V gene, CDR1 is SGHRS and CDR2 is YFSETQ. The V end lost 0 bases, the J end lost 6 bases, and 15 bases lay between the germline ends. CDR3 in amino acids: CASSLAISTGAGELFF. The CDR3 nucleotides are TGCGCCAGCAGCTTGGCAATAAGCACAGGCGCCGGGGAGCTGTTTTTT.

This clone came up once. This chain uses TRBV5-1 with TRBJ2-2, with 9 bases aligning to TRBD1. The CDR3 covers 16 residues. The ends lost 4 bases at V and 8 bases at J; junction bases unmatched: 12. Germline assignment: CDR1 SGHRS and CDR2 YFSETQ. The CDR3 loop reads CASSDTGTGSIGELFF. CDR3 sequence (DNA): TGCGCCAGCAGCGATACCGGGACAGGGTCGATTGGGGAGCTGTTTTTT.

The gene calls are TRBV6-1 and TRBJ2-7, with D perhaps matching TRBD2 (5 bases). The V gene lost 2 bases and the J gene lost 0 bases, with 11 bases spanning the gap. CDR1 is MNHNS and CDR2 is SASEGT in the germline V gene. The CDR3 loop spans 15 amino acids. As DNA, the CDR3 is TGTGCCAGCAGTGAATACTCGGGGAGCTCCTACGAGCAGTACTTC. This translates into CASSEYSGSSYEQYF.